One and the same sample provided the 29 T cell receptor beta chains below, sequenced in a study of T cells in tumors after PD-1 blockade. Using immunoSEQ multiplex PCR, the repertoire was profiled, and TCRdb retains in-frame clones only, with some absent. Of more than 40,000 clones listed, roughly 80% are singletons. Sequenced here: PBMCs, sampled before anti-PD-1 therapy. These receptors came from a human donor with advanced basal cell or squamous cell carcinoma (not recorded which).

V is TRBV12-3 or TRBV12-4 and J is TRBJ1-6; D remains unclear. The CDR3 runs to 13 residues. V dropped 4 bases and J dropped 3 bases, with 4 bases sitting between them. The CDR3 region is CASSSGYNSPLHF. In nucleotides, the CDR3 is TGTGCCAGCAGTTCTGGCTATAATTCACCCCTCCACTTT.

The chain joins TRBV5-6 to TRBJ1-3; the D gene is possibly TRBD1 (5 bases). V was trimmed by 1 base and J by 0 bases, leaving 11 bases between them. The V gene's germline CDR1 is SGHDT and CDR2 YYEEEE. The CDR3 runs to 16 residues. The CDR3 bases are TGTGCCAGCAGCTTGTACAGGACTGACTCTGGAAACACCATATATTTT. Residues: CASSLYRTDSGNTIYF.

Comments on this clone: Other DNA sequences of this sample code for an identical CDR3. V gene TRBV15 combines with J gene TRBJ1-3; D possibly corresponds to TRBD1 (6 bases). Trimming shortened V by 0 bases and J by 0 bases, and 6 bases separated the two germline ends. CDR1 LNHNV and CDR2 YYDKDF come from the germline V gene (reference sequence). The CDR3 runs 15 residues. DNA for the CDR3: TGTGCCACCAGCAGAGACAGGGGCTCTGGAAACACCATATATTTT. It specifies CATSRDRGSGNTIYF.

This clone was observed once. This rearrangement joins TRBV7-9 to TRBJ2-5; possibly TRBD1 for D (6 bases). Germline CDR1 is SEHNR and CDR2 is FQNEAQ (reference sequence). V lost 5 bases to trimming and J lost 2 bases, with 12 bases between them. The length of the CDR3 is 14 residues. The CDR3 region is CASSRAGAQETQYF. In DNA form, the CDR3 reads TGTGCCAGCAGCCGGGCAGGGGCGCAAGAGACCCAGTACTTC.

A single count supports this clone. The V and J genes are TRBV24-1 and TRBJ2-3, with a tentative D call TRBD2 (7 bases). The germline CDR1 and CDR2 sequences are KGHDR and SFDVKD. CDR3 size: 16 residues. V gave up 3 bases and J gave up 1 base, with 13 bases separating them. CDR3 amino acids: CATSDSRGAGTDTQYF. DNA of the CDR3: TGTGCCACCAGTGATAGCCGGGGGGCAGGCACAGATACGCAGTATTTT.

This clone was recorded only once. The rearrangement links TRBV4-1 to TRBJ1-2, with 7 bases fitting TRBD1. The CDR3 covers 16 residues. The ends lost 0 bases at V and 2 bases at J; junction bases unmatched: 6. CDR1 MGHRA and CDR2 YSYEKL come from the germline V gene. The CDR3 DNA reads TGCGCCAGCAGCCAAGATGAAGCAGGGGGGAACTATGGCTACACCTTC. The encoded protein is CASSQDEAGGNYGYTF.

The chain recombines TRBV6-5 with TRBJ2-7; 9 bases are a match to TRBD1. The CDR3 totals 12 residues. After removal of 11 bases from V and 2 bases from J, the junction contained 4 bases not matched to a gene. Germline V gene data show CDR1 as MNHEY and CDR2 as SVGAGI. The CDR3 DNA is TGTGCCGGAGGGACAGGGACCTACGAGCAGTACTTC. Protein product: CAGGTGTYEQYF.

J is TRBJ1-1 and V is TRBV6-1; D remains ambiguous. The germline gives CDR1 MNHNS, CDR2 SASEGT. The V end lost 2 bases, the J end lost 8 bases, and 9 bases lay between the germline ends. CDR3 size: 12 residues. The CDR3 sequence: CASSEILGEAFF. The CDR3 nucleotides are TGTGCCAGCAGTGAAATACTGGGGGAAGCTTTCTTT.

This clone was found once. The J gene is TRBJ1-1, the V gene TRBV7-8; TRBD1 aligns across 8 bases. From germline, CDR1 is SGHVS and CDR2 FQNEAQ. This CDR3 is built from 15 residues. V gave up 5 bases and J gave up 3 bases; unmatched junction bases: 8. The CDR3 DNA follows: TGTGCCAGCAGCGAGGACCAGGGGGCGTACACTGAAGCTTTCTTT. Encoded protein: CASSEDQGAYTEAFF. Full variable domain (missing parts from reference TRBV7-8 and TRBJ1-1): GAGVSQSPRYKVAKRGQDVALRCDPISGHVSLFWYQQALGQGPEFLTYFQNEAQLDKSGLPSDRFFAERPEGSVSTLKIQRTQQEDSAVYLCASSEDQGAYTEAFFGQGTRLTVV.

This clone was recorded once. Relative to the germline gene, one junction end is altered; a read error may explain this. The rearrangement links TRBV7-3 to TRBJ2-3, with D perhaps matching TRBD2 (5 bases). Per germline, CDR1 SGHTA and CDR2 FQGTGA. This CDR3 comprises 15 residues. The CDR3 nucleotides are TGTGCCAGCAGCCTAACCGTCGGGATTTCAGATACGCAGTATTTT. Its translation: CASSLTVGISDTQYF.

V is TRBV23-1 and J is TRBJ1-2, with 9 bases matching TRBD1. TRBV23-1 is recorded as an ORF, its role being uncertain. The CDR3 totals 18 residues. V lost 3 bases and J lost 6; bases outside the gene matches: 17. The CDR3 reads CASSHPKVTDRGNNGYTF. CDR3 bases: TGCGCCAGCAGTCACCCAAAAGTAACGGACAGGGGCAATAATGGCTACACCTTC.

The chain is built from TRBV25-1 and TRBJ1-2; D not resolved. CDR1 MGHDK and CDR2 SYGVNS come from the germline V gene. V was pared by 4 bases and J by 4 bases, with 13 bases between. This CDR3 contains 14 residues. CDR3 sequence (DNA): TGTGCCAGCAGTGGCCCGGATCCCCCCTATGGCTACACCTTC. Its translation: CASSGPDPPYGYTF.

Only a few counts were recorded for this clone. J is TRBJ2-5 and V is TRBV3-1 (or the pseudogene TRBV3-2); D possibly corresponds to TRBD2 (6 bases). The CDR3 totals 14 residues. Trimming took off 3 bases at V and 1 base at J, with 9 bases between the two ends. Germline V lookup: CDR1 LGHDT, CDR2 YNNKEL (reference sequence). CDR3 in DNA: TGTGCCAGCAGCCAGATGGGGGGCCAAGAGACCCAGTACTTC. Its translation is CASSQMGGQETQYF.

There are a few counts of this clone. The chain combines TRBV27 with TRBJ2-7, with 9 positions matching TRBD2. The V gene's germline CDR1 is MNHEY and CDR2 SMNVEV (reference sequence). CDR3 length: 18 residues. Trimming took 1 base from V and 1 from J; bases not matched to a gene: 11. The CDR3 region has the DNA TGTGCCAGCAGTTTATTCGGCCCGACTAGCGGATCTTCCTACGAGCAGTACTTC. Amino acid sequence: CASSLFGPTSGSSYEQYF.

The CDR3 loop is CASSFGGVDGYTF. CDR3 DNA: TGTGCCAGCAGTTTTGGAGGGGTGGATGGCTACACCTTC. The V and J genes are TRBV12-3 or TRBV12-4 and TRBJ1-2; D possibly corresponds to TRBD1 (5 bases). The CDR3 spans 13 residues. V lost 3 bases, J lost 6 bases, and 11 bases lay in between.

The chain links TRBV27 to TRBJ2-1; D is undetermined. V gave up 0 bases and J gave up 7 bases, with 13 bases separating them. The CDR3 spans 15 residues. Germline CDR1 and CDR2: MNHEY and SMNVEV (reference sequence). The CDR3, as DNA: TGTGCCAGCAGTTTATCGGTAGGCCGGGTTAATGAGCAGTTCTTC. The encoded protein is CASSLSVGRVNEQFF.

The rearrangement joins TRBV28 to TRBJ1-5, with D possibly TRBD1 on 5 matching bases. This CDR3 comprises 16 residues. Germline V gene data show CDR1 as MDHEN and CDR2 as SYDVKM. Trimming stripped 5 bases from V and 2 bases from J, with 16 bases between. CDR3 protein: CASSPKRGFGNQPQHF. CDR3 coding DNA: TGTGCCAGCAGTCCAAAAAGGGGATTTGGCAATCAGCCCCAGCATTTT.

The chain combines TRBV5-4 with TRBJ1-2, with 9 bases aligning to TRBD1. The trim removed 1 base at V and 9 bases at J, leaving 10 bases unmatched. Germline V lookup: CDR1 SGHNT, CDR2 YYREEE (reference sequence). The CDR3 is made up of 15 amino acids. Here the CDR3 DNA reads TGTGCCAGCAGCTTGTTTCGGGACAGGGAGATACGCTACACCTTC. It codes for CASSLFRDREIRYTF.

V and J are TRBV12-3 or TRBV12-4 and TRBJ1-2; 10 bases fit TRBD1. This CDR3 has 13 amino acids. V shed 5 bases, J shed 5 bases, and the junction held 2 bases outside the gene matches. CDR3 in amino acids: CASSQGQGYGYTF. The CDR3 bases are TGTGCCAGCAGTCAGGGACAGGGGTATGGCTACACCTTC.

The chain combines TRBV6-5 with TRBJ2-2; 7 bases are shared with TRBD2. The J segment lost 5 bases and the V segment lost 5 bases, leaving 2 bases of the junction unmatched. There are 13 residues in the CDR3. Germline loops: CDR1 MNHEY, CDR2 SVGAGI. In DNA, the CDR3 is TGTGCCAGCAGTAGGGGAGGGACCGGGGAGCTGTTTTTT. Translating gives CASSRGGTGELFF.

V is TRBV7-9 and J is TRBJ2-7; D may correspond to TRBD1 or TRBD2 (6 bases each). Trimming removed 4 bases at V and 4 bases at J, with 14 bases between. The CDR3 is made up of 14 amino acids. Germline CDR1 SEHNR, CDR2 FQNEAQ (reference sequence). In DNA form, the CDR3 reads TGTGCCAGCAGCTCCAAGGGGGGACGATACGAGCAGTACTTC. Its translation is CASSSKGGRYEQYF.

The genes are TRBV27 and TRBJ2-1; 11 bases are shared with TRBD2. J gave up 8 bases and V 2 bases, and 11 bases lay outside the gene matches. Per germline, CDR1 MNHEY and CDR2 SMNVEV (reference sequence). The CDR3 runs to 17 residues. As DNA, the CDR3 is TGTGCCAGCAGTTTAAATTTGGGACTAGCGGTTTCCGATGAGCAGTTCTTC. Its protein is CASSLNLGLAVSDEQFF.

This sequence joins TRBV27 and TRBJ2-1; TRBD2 agrees at 7 bases. The trim removed 3 bases at V and 3 bases at J, leaving 5 bases unmatched. Germline CDR1 MNHEY, CDR2 SMNVEV (reference sequence). The CDR3 runs to 15 residues. The CDR3 nucleotides are TGTGCCAGCAGTTTCCGGGACTACCGCTACAATGAGCAGTTCTTC. Translation: CASSFRDYRYNEQFF.

In its sample, this clone was seen a few times. J is TRBJ1-2 and V is TRBV3-1 (or the pseudogene TRBV3-2); D gene ambiguous. Germline CDR1 and CDR2: LGHDT and YNNKEL (reference sequence). This CDR3 spans 12 amino acids. The ends were cut back, 2 bases at V and 5 bases at J, with 6 bases in the middle. Here the CDR3 reads CASSQPEYGYTF. CDR3 sequence (DNA): TGTGCCAGCAGCCAACCGGAGTATGGCTACACCTTC.

The V and J genes are TRBV11-3 and TRBJ2-1, with no clear D. From germline, CDR1 is SGHNT and CDR2 YENEEA. The V and J ends lost 2 bases and 0 bases respectively, with 11 bases between them. CDR3 length: 16 residues. The CDR3 loop is CASSLISGSSYNEQFF. The DNA of the CDR3 is TGTGCCAGCAGCTTAATTTCTGGAAGCTCCTACAATGAGCAGTTCTTC. The full variable domain, rest sourced from reference TRBV11-3 and TRBJ2-1, is EAGVVQSPRYKIIEKKQPVAFWCNPISGHNTLYWYLQNLGQGPELLIRYENEEAVDDSQLPKDRFSAERLKGVDSTLKIQPAELGDSAVYLCASSLISGSSYNEQFFGPGTRLTVL.

The chain recombines TRBV9 with TRBJ2-5; 12 nucleotides line up with TRBD2. CDR1 SGDLS and CDR2 YYNGEE come from the germline V gene. J was trimmed by 5 bases and V by 4 bases; bases with no gene match: 3. The CDR3 length is 14 residues. As DNA, the CDR3 is TGTGCCAGCAGCTACGGGACTAGCGGGGAGACCCAGTACTTC. It yields the protein CASSYGTSGETQYF.

This clone showed up just a few times. The chain uses TRBV10-3 and TRBJ1-5, with a weak D call TRBD1 (6 bases). This CDR3 has 17 amino acids. Trimming pared 0 bases from V and 2 bases from J, leaving 14 bases between. Germline V gene data show CDR1 as ENHRY and CDR2 as SYGVKD. The CDR3 nucleotides read TGTGCCATCAGTGAGTCGTACAGGGATCTAGGCAATCAGCCCCAGCATTTT. Translated: CAISESYRDLGNQPQHF.

V usage is TRBV3-1 (or the pseudogene TRBV3-2) and J usage is TRBJ1-1, with 7 nucleotides matching TRBD1. The trim removed 4 bases at V and 6 bases at J, leaving 8 bases unmatched. This CDR3 spans 14 amino acids. Germline V gives CDR1 LGHDT, CDR2 YNNKEL (reference sequence). The CDR3 DNA reads TGTGCCAGCAGCCGGAATAGACAGGGTCCTGAAGCTTTCTTT. Its protein is CASSRNRQGPEAFF.

This chain uses TRBV19 with TRBJ2-5, with 8 bases fitting TRBD2. Unmatched junction bases numbered 5, after V lost 5 bases and J lost 3 bases. Germline V gene sequence: CDR1 LNHDA, CDR2 SQIVND (reference sequence). This CDR3 is built from 14 residues. The CDR3 nucleotides are TGTGCCAGTAGTCACCTGACTAGCGAAGAGACCCAGTACTTC. Protein sequence: CASSHLTSEETQYF.